This TCR beta chain was captured in a study of neurological immune-mediated disorders (dated by TCRdb to between 2018 and 2021). Study-level background: The study compared peripheral blood TCR-beta repertoires of HTLV-I-associated myelopathy (HAM/TSP) patients, multiple sclerosis patients and healthy controls using UMI-based sequencing. The approximately 110 TCR-beta libraries included longitudinal samples, technical triplicates and paired sorted CD4+ and CD8+ T-cell subsets alongside PBMC samples. Longitudinal HAM/TSP and healthy donors were sampled at 3 time-points each (about 3-45 month intervals). The cohort comprised roughly 69 subjects: some 14 HAM/TSP patients, roughly 34 multiple sclerosis patients and about 20 healthy controls.

The sample's time point, from its label and the paper: longitudinal time-point 1 (baseline). Libraries from unsorted PBMCs were made from 2 million PBMCs kept in RNAlater at -80 degrees C until RNA extraction. Peripheral blood was subjected to Ficoll-Hypaque density gradient centrifugation to isolate PBMCs, which were then cryopreserved in liquid nitrogen. What the research found in general, with its limitations: No identical CDR3 amino acid sequences were shared among expanded clones across subjects, suggesting private TCR-beta repertoires in all groups. TCR clonal expansion was highest in HAM/TSP patients and lowest in MS patients, with MS patients falling below even healthy controls.

Concerning this clonotype itself: Its antigen is unknown. No per-base quality is available; no much larger clone lies one base away.

cDNA was synthesized by template-switch 5'RACE using a primer with a 10-nucleotide random unique molecular identifier that tagged each TCR transcript. Every sequencing run yielded over 170 million TCR-beta sequences covering 15-18 subjects. The RNeasy kit was used to extract total RNA. Using the KAPA Real-time Library Amplification kit, TCR-beta VDJ regions were amplified with primers for the TCR constant region and the 5'RACE anchor. Sample indexes and Illumina adaptors were added in a first PCR, after which library yield was increased in a second PCR. After Ampure bead purification, the roughly 650 bp TCR product was size-selected on a 2% E-gel SizeSelection system. Before pooling, library quality was checked on a Bioanalyzer, concentration was measured with Qubit, and libraries were quantified with the Kapa Library Quantification kit. An Illumina HiSeq 2500 was used to sequence the libraries paired-end at 2 x 150 bp. To increase sequence diversity, 25-30% phiX was spiked into each library pool. As for how the authors treated the data: The UMI-based MiGEC pipeline processed quality-filtered reads and removed over 75% of raw TCR sequences during error correction. VDJ genes were aligned to IMGT germline references, and clonotypes were defined by unique CDR3 amino acid sequence plus V-J genes. Clonal expansion, Shannon diversity and CDR3 relatedness were evaluated with VDJtools (CalcPairwiseDistances, ClusterSamples), while phylogenetic trees were built in CLCbio workbench. A clone was classed as expanded if it had 8 or more unique UMIs, a cutoff based on coefficient-of-variation modelling across technical triplicates. TCRdb reanalyzed the raw reads on its own, using fastp at Q25 for trimming and MiXCR for clone calling, and kept in-frame beta chains. All rows with the same CDR3 protein become a single entry with the most common DNA and genes. The V and J calls were not made by the authors but by TCRdb's processing. The sample includes about 71,000 distinct CDR3 sequences, with roughly 13% observed a single time. The top ten hold about 4.6% of the sample.

The CDR3 runs 15 amino acids, cysteine and phenylalanine included. Solely the CDR3 DNA is kept, with 45 bases framed from the first base. The germline V gene gives CDR1 as SGHRS and CDR2 as YFSETQ. Trimming at the junction amounts to 0 bases on V and 3 bases on J, and the germline ends lie 13 bases apart. The sequenced sample consisted of PBMCs. The chain is encoded by TRBV5-1 joined to TRBJ2-7; the D element might be TRBD1 or TRBD2, as each aligns at 5 bases. The receptor was isolated from a female donor with HTLV-1-associated myelopathy (HAM/TSP). Here the CDR3 is given as CASSLAGTSFYEQYF. The DNA sequence is given as TGCGCCAGCAGCTTGGCCGGGACGTCGTTCTACGAGCAGTACTTC.